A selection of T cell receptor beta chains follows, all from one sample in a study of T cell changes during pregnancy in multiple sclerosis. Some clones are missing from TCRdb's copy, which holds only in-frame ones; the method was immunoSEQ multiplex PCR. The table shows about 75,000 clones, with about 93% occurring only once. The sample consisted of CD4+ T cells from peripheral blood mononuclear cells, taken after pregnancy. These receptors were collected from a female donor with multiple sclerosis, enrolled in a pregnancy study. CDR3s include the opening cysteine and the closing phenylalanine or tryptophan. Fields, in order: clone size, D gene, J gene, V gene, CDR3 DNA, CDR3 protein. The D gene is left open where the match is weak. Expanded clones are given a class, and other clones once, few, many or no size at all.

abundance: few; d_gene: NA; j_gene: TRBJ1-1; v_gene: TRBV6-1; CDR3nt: TGTGCCAGCAGCCTTACAGGTCTGACTGAAGCTTTCTTT; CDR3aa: CASSLTGLTEAFF
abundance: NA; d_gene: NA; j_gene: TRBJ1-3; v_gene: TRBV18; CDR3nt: TGTGCCAGCTCACCACTGGGACGGGGGACCTACTCTGGAAACACCATATATTTT; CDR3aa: CASSPLGRGTYSGNTIYF
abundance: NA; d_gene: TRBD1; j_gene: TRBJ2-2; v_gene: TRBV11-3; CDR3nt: TGTGCCAGCAGCTACGGACAGGGGGACACCGGGGAGCTGTTTTTT; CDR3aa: CASSYGQGDTGELFF
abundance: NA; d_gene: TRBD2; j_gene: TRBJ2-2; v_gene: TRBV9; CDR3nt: TGTGCCAGCACCATAGCGGGAGATATAGGCGGGGAGCTGTTTTTT; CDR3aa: CASTIAGDIGGELFF
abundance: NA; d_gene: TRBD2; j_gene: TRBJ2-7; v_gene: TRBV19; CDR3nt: TGTGCCAGTAGCCCGGGACTAGCGGGAGACGAGCAGTACTTC; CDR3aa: CASSPGLAGDEQYF
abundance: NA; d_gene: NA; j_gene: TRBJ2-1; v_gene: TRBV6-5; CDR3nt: TGTGCCAGCAGTTACTCCACTAGCAGGGACCGCTATGAGCAGTTCTTC; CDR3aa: CASSYSTSRDRYEQFF
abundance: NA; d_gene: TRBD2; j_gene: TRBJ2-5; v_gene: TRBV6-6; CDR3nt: TGTGCCAGCAGCCAACGGACTAGCGGGAGTGAGACCCAGTACTTC; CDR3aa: CASSQRTSGSETQYF
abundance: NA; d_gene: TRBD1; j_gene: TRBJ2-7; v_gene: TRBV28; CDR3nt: TGTGCCAGCAGTCAGGGACAGGGCATTTTCGACTTC; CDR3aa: CASSQGQGIFDF
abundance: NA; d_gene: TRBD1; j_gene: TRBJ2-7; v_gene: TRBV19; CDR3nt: TGTGCCAGTAGGAGGACAGGGGAGTCCTACGAGCAGTACTTC; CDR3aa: CASRRTGESYEQYF
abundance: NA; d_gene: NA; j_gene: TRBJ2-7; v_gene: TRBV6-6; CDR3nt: TGTGCCAGCAGTTATTGGGAGGGGGTCATCCACGAGCAGTACTTC; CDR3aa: CASSYWEGVIHEQYF
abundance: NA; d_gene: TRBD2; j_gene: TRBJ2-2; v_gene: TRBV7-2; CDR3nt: TGTGCCAGCAGCTTAGAGGTTAGGCTAGCGGACGTCTCGGGGGAGCTGTTTTTT; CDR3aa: CASSLEVRLADVSGELFF
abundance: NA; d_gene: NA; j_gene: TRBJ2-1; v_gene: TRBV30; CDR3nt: TGTGCCTGGAGTGTACGGAGAGCGGACAATGAGCAGTTCTTC; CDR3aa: CAWSVRRADNEQFF
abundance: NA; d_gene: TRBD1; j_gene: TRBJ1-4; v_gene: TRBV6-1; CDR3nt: TGTGCCAGCAGACGGACAGGGGTAGGGGATGAAAAACTGTTTTTT; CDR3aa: CASRRTGVGDEKLFF
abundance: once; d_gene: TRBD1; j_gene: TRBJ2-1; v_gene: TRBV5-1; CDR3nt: TGCGCCAGCAAAACAGGGGCTGGATACAATGAGCAGTTCTTC; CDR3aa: CASKTGAGYNEQFF
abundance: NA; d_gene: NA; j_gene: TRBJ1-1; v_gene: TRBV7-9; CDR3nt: TGTGCCAGCAGCCCGCGGGGTAGCGCCACTGAAGCTTTCTTT; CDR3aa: CASSPRGSATEAFF
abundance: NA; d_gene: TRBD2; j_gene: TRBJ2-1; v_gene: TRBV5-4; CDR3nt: TGTGCCAGCAGCTGGAGGACTAGCGGGAGTCTTGAGCAGTTCTTC; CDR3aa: CASSWRTSGSLEQFF
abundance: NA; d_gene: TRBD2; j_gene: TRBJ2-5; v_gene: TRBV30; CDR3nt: TGTGCCTGGAAAGCTAGCGGGAGCGAGACCCAGTACTTC; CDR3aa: CAWKASGSETQYF
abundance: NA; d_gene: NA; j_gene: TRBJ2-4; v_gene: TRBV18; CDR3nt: TGTGCCAGCTCACCGCTCTCCGGGTACGCAGCCAAAAACATTCAGTACTTC; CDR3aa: CASSPLSGYAAKNIQYF
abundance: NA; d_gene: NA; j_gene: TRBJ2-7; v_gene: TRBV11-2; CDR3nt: TGTGCCAGCAGCCCCGGAAGAAGGAGGAGGGCCGAGCAGTACTTC; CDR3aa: CASSPGRRRRAEQYF
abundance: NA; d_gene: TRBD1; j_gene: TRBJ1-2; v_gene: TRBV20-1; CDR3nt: TGCAGTGCTCCAGGGGGCGAGAGCCTCACCTTC; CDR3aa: CSAPGGESLTF
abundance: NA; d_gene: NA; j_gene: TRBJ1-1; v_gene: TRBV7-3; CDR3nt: TGTGCCAGCAGCTTATCAGGCTCTGGTGAAACTTTCTTT; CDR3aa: CASSLSGSGETFF
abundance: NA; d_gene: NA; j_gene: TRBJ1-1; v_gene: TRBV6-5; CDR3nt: TGTGCCAGCAGTTACAGGGGGAACACTGAAGCTTTCTTT; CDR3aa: CASSYRGNTEAFF
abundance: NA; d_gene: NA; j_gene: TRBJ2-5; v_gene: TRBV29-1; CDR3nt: TGCAGCGTTGGTCCCGGGGAGACCCAGTACTTC; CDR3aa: CSVGPGETQYF
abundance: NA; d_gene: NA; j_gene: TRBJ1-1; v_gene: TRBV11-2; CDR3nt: TGTGCCAGCAGGGAGGATATGGACACTGAAGCTTTCTTT; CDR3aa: CASREDMDTEAFF